This TCR beta chain was observed in a study of shared clonotypes between healthy human individuals. Looking at the study overall: Samples came from a couple of female and three male donors aged 18 to 49. Broader study findings: Only blood was sampled; tissue repertoires likely differ.

Data came from immunoSEQ multiplex PCR; TCRdb stores just in-frame clones and leaves some out. The sample records 2 million to 2.5 million clones, around 95% being singletons. The CDR3 contains 16 residues. V lost 0 bases and J lost 0, with 6 bases in between. Germline V lookup: CDR1 MNHEY, CDR2 SVGAGI. In regard to this clone: Its antigen is undetermined.

V is TRBV6-5 and J is TRBJ1-6, with no clear D. This receptor was taken from a man younger than 30 in good health. The sequencing input was naive CD4+ T cells sorted from blood. Stated subset: CD45RA+ positively selected. The CDR3 region has the DNA TGTGCCAGCAGTTACTCCAAGCGCTCCTATAATTCACCCCTCCACTTT. Translation: CASSYSKRSYNSPLHF.